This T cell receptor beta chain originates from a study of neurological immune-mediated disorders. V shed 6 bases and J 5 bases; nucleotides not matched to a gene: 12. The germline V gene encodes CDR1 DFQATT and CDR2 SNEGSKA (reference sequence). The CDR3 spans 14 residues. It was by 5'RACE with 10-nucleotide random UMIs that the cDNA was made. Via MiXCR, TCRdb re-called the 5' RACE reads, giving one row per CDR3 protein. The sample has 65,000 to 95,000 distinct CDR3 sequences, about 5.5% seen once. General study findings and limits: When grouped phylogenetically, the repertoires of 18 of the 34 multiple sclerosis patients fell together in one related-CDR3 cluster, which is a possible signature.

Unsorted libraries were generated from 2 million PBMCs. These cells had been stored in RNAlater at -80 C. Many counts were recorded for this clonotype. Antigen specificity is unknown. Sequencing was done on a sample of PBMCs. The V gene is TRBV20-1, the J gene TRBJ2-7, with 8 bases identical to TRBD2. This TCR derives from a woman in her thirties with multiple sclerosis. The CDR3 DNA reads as TGCAGTGCCCAGACTAGCGCCCCGTCGGACGAGCAGTACTTC. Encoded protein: CSAQTSAPSDEQYF.